The 17 T cell receptor beta chains given below trace back to one sample, sequenced in a study of T cell repertoires in cytomegalovirus infection. TCRdb itself ran the reads through MiXCR, one entry per CDR3 protein. Here the sample spans 6,500 to 9,000 distinct CDR3 sequences, about 53% being singletons. The antigens these receptors bind are not known. The sequencing sample was made of PBMCs, sequenced either directly or after in vitro stimulation (not recorded which). These receptor sequences come from a human donor in good health (CMV status not recorded). Some clones in this sample may be carry-over from other donors' samples.

A word on this clonotype: This sequence may be a read error, since a much larger clone differs from it by one base. The CDR3 does not end in the conserved phenylalanine or tryptophan, so this is likely a read error. The V call is TRBV2, the J call TRBJ1-2; the D gene is possibly TRBD1 (6 bases). Trimming removed 7 bases at V and 8 bases at J, with 23 bases between. CDR3 length: 15 residues. Germline assignment: CDR1 SNHLY and CDR2 FYNNEI. CDR3 amino acids: CASKDSLSPWGGYTL. The CDR3 DNA follows: TGTGCCAGCAAGGACAGCCTCTCCCCCTGGGGAGGCTACACCTTA.

This chain joins TRBV11-1 and TRBJ2-1; 10 bases align to TRBD2. The junction had 7 bases not matched to a gene; V was cut back by 4 bases and J by 1 base. The CDR3 extends over 17 amino acids. The germline gives CDR1 SGHAT, CDR2 FQDESV (reference sequence). CDR3: CASSSTNSGRSYNEQFF. The CDR3 nucleotides read TGTGCCAGCAGCTCGACTAATAGCGGGAGGTCCTACAATGAGCAGTTCTTC.

To note about this clonotype: At one boundary the junction diverges from the germline segment, which might be a read error. The chain employs TRBV6-5 and TRBJ1-5, with 8 nucleotides matching TRBD1. The CDR3 is made up of 15 amino acids. The germline V gene encodes CDR1 MNHEY and CDR2 SVGAGI. CDR3 DNA sequence: TGTTCCACAGTCCTCCGACAGGGGACCAATCATCCCCAGCATTTT. Its translation: CSTVLRQGTNHPQHF.

This clonotype was found many times. V usage is TRBV7-2 and J usage is TRBJ2-3; D gene unclear. The germline V gene has CDR1 SGHTA and CDR2 FQGNSA. The CDR3 covers 11 residues. The V end was cut by 4 bases, the J end by 2 bases, with 1 base between. CDR3 bases: TGTGCCAGCAGCTACACAGATACGCAGTATTTT. This codes for CASSYTDTQYF.

The sample holds one count of this clonotype. The chain joins TRBV7-6 to TRBJ1-3, with D hard to call. V lost 2 bases and J 4 bases, leaving 18 bases between the germline ends. This CDR3 has 17 residues. Germline CDR1 reads SGHVS; CDR2 reads FNYEAQ. The DNA for the CDR3 is TGTGCCAGCAGCTTATCCCAATTGCCGGTTAGCGGAAACACCATATATTTT. Residues: CASSLSQLPVSGNTIYF.

The chain carries TRBV5-1 and TRBJ2-3; no clear D gene. Trimming shortened V by 2 bases and J by 3 bases, and 7 bases separated the two germline ends. CDR1 is SGHRS and CDR2 is YFSETQ in the germline V gene. This CDR3 comprises 13 residues. CDR3 nucleotides: TGCGCCAGCAGCTTATGGGGTACAGATACGCAGTATTTT. The encoded protein is CASSLWGTDTQYF.

This clonotype appeared a single time. J is TRBJ2-1 and V is TRBV29-1; 10 nucleotides align to TRBD1. Germline CDR1 reads SQVTM; CDR2 reads ANQGSEA. The CDR3 is made up of 15 amino acids. With V trimmed by 4 bases and J by 9 bases, 12 bases remained unmatched. CDR3 in DNA: TGCAGCGTTGTGTTCGTCGACAGGGGGCAAAGTGAGCAGTTCTTC. Protein sequence: CSVVFVDRGQSEQFF.

The rearrangement uses TRBV19 and TRBJ1-1, with D uncertain. V lost 2 bases, J lost 1 base, and 5 bases lay in between. In germline, CDR1 is LNHDA, CDR2 SQIVND (reference sequence). CDR3 size: 13 residues. Written as DNA, the CDR3 is TGTGCCAGTAGTATAACTTCGAACACTGAAGCTTTCTTT. Amino acids: CASSITSNTEAFF.

The chain is built from TRBV6-1 and TRBJ1-5, with 8 positions matching TRBD1. V was pared by 11 bases and J by 15 bases, with 24 bases of the junction left unmatched. Germline CDR1 reads MNHNS; CDR2 reads SASEGT. The CDR3 runs 15 residues. As DNA, the CDR3 is TGTGCCCCAGGCCGCCGACAGGGGACCAATCAGCCCACGCATTTT. It specifies CAPGRRQGTNQPTHF.

The chain links TRBV7-9 to TRBJ2-7; D might be TRBD2 (6 bases). Looked up from germline, CDR1 is SEHNR and CDR2 is FQNEAQ (reference sequence). Trimming removed 5 bases at V and 5 bases at J, with 13 bases between. CDR3 length equals 13 residues. Written as DNA, the CDR3 is TGTGCCAGCAGCCCGCGGGGAGACGACGAGCAGTACTTC. Translated: CASSPRGDDEQYF. Combining the CDR3 with reference TRBV7-9 and TRBJ2-7 gives the whole variable domain DTGVSQNPRHKITKRGQNVTFRCDPISEHNRLYWYRQTLGQGPEFLTYFQNEAQLEKSRLLSDRFSAERPKGSFSTLEIQRTEQGDSAMYLCASSPRGDDEQYFGPGTRLTVT.

The table lists this clonotype with many counts. The J gene is TRBJ2-2, the V gene TRBV6-4; unclear D gene. In germline, CDR1 is MRHNA, CDR2 SNTAGT. V was pared by 6 bases and J by 4 bases, with 12 bases between. This CDR3 is built from 14 residues. The DNA of the CDR3 is TGTGCCAGCAGCGCGGCCCCGGGCACCGGGGAGCTGTTTTTT. This translates into CASSAAPGTGELFF.

V and J are TRBV24-1 and TRBJ2-7; D not resolved. This CDR3 contains 10 residues. Between the trimmed V and J ends, which lost 9 bases and 8 bases, there was a span of 10 bases. Germline V gene sequence: CDR1 KGHDR, CDR2 SFDVKD. CDR3 sequence (DNA): TGTGCCACCCCTGTAGGACAGCAGTACTTC. It is translated as CATPVGQQYF.

The chain has TRBV29-1 and TRBJ2-7; tentatively, D is TRBD1 or TRBD2 (5 bases each). Germline V gene data show CDR1 as SQVTM and CDR2 as ANQGSEA. The CDR3 covers 12 residues. V was shortened by 7 bases and J by 1 base, with 11 bases between the two germline ends. CDR3 loop: CSGVGASYEQYF. CDR3 coding DNA: TGCAGCGGGGTCGGGGCTTCCTACGAGCAGTACTTC.

The chain is built from TRBV18 and TRBJ1-1, with D tentatively TRBD1 (5 bases). Per the germline V gene, CDR1 is KGHSH and CDR2 is LQKENI. V lost 3 bases to trimming and J lost 7 bases, with 9 bases between them. The CDR3 sequence is 12 residues long. The chain's CDR3 is CASSPGRNEAFF. Here the CDR3 DNA reads TGTGCCAGCTCACCGGGACGGAATGAAGCTTTCTTT.

The chain employs TRBV6-8 and TRBJ2-3, with 7 bases fitting TRBD1. Trimming took 5 bases from V and 5 from J; bases not matched to a gene: 10. The CDR3 is 15 amino acids. Germline-derived CDR1 and CDR2 are MNHGY and SAAAGT. CDR3 sequence reads: CASSGLTGQQDTQYF. The CDR3 bases are TGTGCCAGCAGTGGATTGACAGGGCAACAAGATACGCAGTATTTT.

V is TRBV7-2 and J is TRBJ1-2; the D gene is possibly TRBD1 (6 bases). The germline CDR1 and CDR2 sequences are SGHTA and FQGNSA. The CDR3 runs 19 residues. V dropped 1 base and J dropped 7 bases, with 28 bases sitting between them. In nucleotides, the CDR3 is TGTGCCAGCAGCTTAGGGGACGTCACTTCTACAGGGTTTGGTAGTGGCTACACCTTC. Translated, it gives CASSLGDVTSTGFGSGYTF.

Regarding this clonotype: A junction boundary mismatches the germline segment, possibly from a read error. The rearrangement uses TRBV6-5 and TRBJ1-5, with 8 nucleotides matching TRBD1. The germline CDR1 and CDR2 sequences are MNHEY and SVGAGI. This CDR3 has 15 amino acids. In DNA form, the CDR3 reads TGTGCCACAGGCCTCCGACAGGGGACCCCTCCTCCCCAGCCTTTT. It specifies CATGLRQGTPPPQPF.